This entry lists 2 T cell receptor beta chains sequenced from one sample in a study of control samples from healthy donors and cancer patients. The repertoire was sequenced with immunoSEQ multiplex PCR; TCRdb's copy has only in-frame clones and lacks some. The table includes 75,000 to 90,000 clones, about 85% detected once. The sequenced sample consisted of blood. The source is a woman between 35 and 50 years old in good health.

The V gene is TRBV9, the J gene TRBJ1-3; D is unresolved. Germline CDR1 and CDR2: SGDLS and YYNGEE. This CDR3 contains 11 residues. Trimming shortened V by 4 bases and J by 1 base, and 0 bases separated the two germline ends. CDR3 in amino acids: CASSSGNTIYF. CDR3 in DNA: TGTGCCAGCAGCTCTGGAAACACCATATATTTT.

The chain links TRBV4-1 to TRBJ2-7; no clear D. V was trimmed by 5 bases and J by 3 bases, leaving 17 bases between them. Germline CDR1 MGHRA, CDR2 YSYEKL. This CDR3 contains 15 residues. CDR3 region: CASSSVGSSLYEQYF. CDR3 coding DNA: TGCGCCAGCAGCTCAGTCGGGTCGTCTCTCTACGAGCAGTACTTC.